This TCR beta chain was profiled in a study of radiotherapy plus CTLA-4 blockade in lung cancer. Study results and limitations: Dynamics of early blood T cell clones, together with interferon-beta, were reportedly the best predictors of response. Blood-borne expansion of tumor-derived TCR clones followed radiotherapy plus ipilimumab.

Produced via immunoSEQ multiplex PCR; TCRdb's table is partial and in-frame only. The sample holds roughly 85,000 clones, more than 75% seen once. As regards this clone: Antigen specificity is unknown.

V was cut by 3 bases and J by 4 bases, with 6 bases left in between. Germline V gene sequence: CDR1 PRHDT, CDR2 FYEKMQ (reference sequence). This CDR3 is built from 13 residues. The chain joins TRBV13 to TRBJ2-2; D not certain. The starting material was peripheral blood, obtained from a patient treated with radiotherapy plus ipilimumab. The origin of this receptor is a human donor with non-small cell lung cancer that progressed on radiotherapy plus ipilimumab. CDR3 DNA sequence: TGTGCCAGCAGCTTTTTCGCCACCGGGGAGCTGTTTTTT. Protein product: CASSFFATGELFF.